Each of the 21 T cell receptor beta chains below was sequenced from the same sample in a study of shared clonotypes between healthy human individuals. Measured with immunoSEQ multiplex PCR; TCRdb has only the in-frame clones, and not every one. The table shows more than 2 million clones, with 85% to 95% occurring only once. Material: naive CD4+ T cells sorted from blood. Subset indicated: CD45RA+ positively selected. The origin of the receptors is a man between 18 and 35 years old in good health.

The DNA for the CDR3 is TGTGCCAGCAGTTTTTGGGGAAGGTCTGGAAACACCATATATTTT. Encoded protein: CASSFWGRSGNTIYF. This chain connects TRBV6-6 to TRBJ1-3; D uncertain. Germline V gene data show CDR1 as MNHNY and CDR2 as SVGAGI (reference sequence). The CDR3 runs 15 residues. V gave up 4 bases and J gave up 1 base, with 11 bases separating them.

The V gene is TRBV4-1, the J gene TRBJ2-7; perhaps TRBD2 as D (6 bases). The germline gives CDR1 MGHRA, CDR2 YSYEKL. V dropped 0 bases and J dropped 3 bases, with 18 bases sitting between them. The CDR3 covers 17 residues. CDR3 coding DNA: TGCGCCAGCAGCCAAGACTTGCTAGGGACTTACTTCTACGAGCAGTACTTC. Its translation is CASSQDLLGTYFYEQYF.

This chain connects TRBV11-2 to TRBJ2-3, with D possibly being TRBD1 (5 bases). The V end was cut by 3 bases, the J end by 5 bases, with 12 bases between. Germline V CDR1 and CDR2: SGHAT, FQNNGV. The CDR3 spans 14 residues. The CDR3 nucleotides read TGTGCCAGCAGCTTCATTCAGGGCGGAGATACGCAGTATTTT. Translation gives CASSFIQGGDTQYF.

The chain employs TRBV5-1 and TRBJ1-1, with unresolved D. Trimming cost V 0 bases and J 1 base, with 10 bases left between them. The CDR3 totals 15 residues. Germline-derived CDR1 and CDR2 are SGHRS and YFSETQ. The CDR3 DNA is TGCGCCAGCAGCTTGGCACGGCAGGCGAACACTGAAGCTTTCTTT. This sequence encodes CASSLARQANTEAFF.

V usage is TRBV18 and J usage is TRBJ2-2; no reliable D call. Germline CDR1 KGHSH, CDR2 LQKENI. The V and J ends lost 10 bases and 5 bases respectively, with 14 bases between them. The CDR3 consists of 13 residues. The CDR3 reads CANSGSSTGELFF. The DNA for the CDR3 is TGTGCCAACTCGGGTTCGAGTACCGGGGAGCTGTTTTTT.

Details on this clone: The same CDR3 is also encoded by other DNA sequences in this sample. V and J are TRBV19 and TRBJ1-5; perhaps TRBD1 as D (6 bases). The germline V gene has CDR1 LNHDA and CDR2 SQIVND (reference sequence). Trimming cost V 6 bases and J 1 base, with 7 bases left between them. This CDR3 region has 13 residues. The CDR3 sequence: CASRGQSNQPQHF. CDR3 nucleotides: TGTGCCAGTAGAGGACAGAGCAATCAGCCCCAGCATTTT.

The V and J genes are TRBV19 and TRBJ2-1; D might be TRBD1 or TRBD2, each matching 6 bases. Germline V CDR1 and CDR2: LNHDA, SQIVND (reference sequence). V lost 5 bases and J 5 bases, leaving 22 bases between the germline ends. The CDR3 loop spans 17 amino acids. CDR3 region: CASSLRELGGVDNEQFF. The CDR3 region has the DNA TGTGCCAGTAGTCTAAGGGAACTGGGGGGCGTGGACAATGAGCAGTTCTTC. Drawing the rest from reference TRBV19 and TRBJ2-1, the complete variable domain is DGGITQSPKYLFRKEGQNVTLSCEQNLNHDAMYWYRQDPGQGLRLIYYSQIVNDFQKGDIAEGYSVSREKKESFPLTVTSAQKNPTAFYLCASSLRELGGVDNEQFFGPGTRLTVL.

V gene TRBV18 combines with J gene TRBJ1-2; D might be TRBD1 (5 bases). Germline-derived CDR1 and CDR2 are KGHSH and LQKENI. The CDR3 is 13 amino acids. V lost 0 bases to trimming and J lost 6 bases, with 8 bases between them. CDR3: CASSPPGGNGYTF. In DNA, the CDR3 is TGTGCCAGCTCACCACCCGGGGGAAATGGCTACACCTTC.

This clone appeared once. V is TRBV5-1 and J is TRBJ2-1; TRBD2 aligns across 8 bases. This CDR3 is 15 amino acids long. Germline CDR1 is SGHRS and CDR2 is YFSETQ. Trimming at V came to 1 base and at J to 7 bases, leaving 7 bases not matched to a gene. DNA for the CDR3: TGCGCCAGCAGCTTGAGCGGGAGTGTTAAGAATGAGCAGTTCTTC. This codes for CASSLSGSVKNEQFF.

Comments on this clone: Other DNA variants within this sample encode the same CDR3. CDR3 sequence (DNA): TGCGCCAGCAGCTTTAGCGGGGGGTCCTACAATGAGCAGTTCTTC. Protein: CASSFSGGSYNEQFF. V is TRBV5-1 and J is TRBJ2-1; TRBD2 aligns across 10 bases. The CDR3 loop spans 15 amino acids. CDR1 and CDR2 from the germline V gene are SGHRS and YFSETQ. V was pared by 2 bases and J by 1 base, with 0 bases of the junction left unmatched. Using reference TRBV5-1 and TRBJ2-1 for the parts outside the CDR3, the full variable domain is KAGVTQTPRYLIKTRGQQVTLSCSPISGHRSVSWYQQTPGQGLQFLFEYFSETQRNKGNFPGRFSGRQFSNSRSEMNVSTLELGDSALYLCASSFSGGSYNEQFFGPGTRLTVL.

The sample holds one count of this clone. The chain recombines TRBV4-2 with TRBJ2-2, with 12 bases fitting TRBD2. The CDR3 contains 20 residues. Germline V lookup: CDR1 LGHNA, CDR2 YNFKEQ. V trimming: 0 bases; J trimming: 4 bases; junction bases outside the gene matches: 12. CDR3 protein: CASSQESLAGGALGTGELFF. The CDR3 nucleotides are TGTGCCAGCAGCCAAGAGTCACTAGCGGGGGGAGCGCTTGGCACCGGGGAGCTGTTTTTT.

This clone was detected once. The chain carries TRBV6-1 and TRBJ2-5; maybe TRBD1 (6 bases). The ends were cut back, 5 bases at V and 5 bases at J, with 15 bases in the middle. The CDR3 is 14 amino acids. Per germline, CDR1 MNHNS and CDR2 SASEGT. This CDR3 reads CASSSPGTRETQYF. The CDR3 nucleotides are TGTGCCAGCAGTTCTCCCGGGACAAGGGAGACCCAGTACTTC.

In the case of this clone: Additional DNA sequences in this sample encode the identical CDR3. In nucleotides, the CDR3 is TGTGCCAGCAGTTACTCAGGGGCCGGCACAGATACGCAGTATTTT. This sequence encodes CASSYSGAGTDTQYF. The chain joins TRBV6-6 to TRBJ2-3; the D gene is possibly TRBD1 (5 bases). There are 15 residues in the CDR3. Germline CDR1 and CDR2: MNHNY and SVGAGI (reference sequence). The germline V and J ends were trimmed by 0 bases and 1 base, with 8 bases remaining between them.

The chain has TRBV15 and TRBJ1-5, with TRBD1 as a possible D gene (5 bases). CDR3 size: 15 residues. Germline V gives CDR1 LNHNV, CDR2 YYDKDF (reference sequence). Trimming left V 1 base short and J 4 bases short, with 11 bases between. This chain's CDR3 is CATSRGGVNNQPQHF. The CDR3 DNA sequence: TGTGCCACCAGCAGAGGGGGGGTGAATAATCAGCCCCAGCATTTT.

This chain connects TRBV29-1 to TRBJ2-7, with D possibly being TRBD2 (6 bases). Trimming took off 1 base at V and 2 bases at J, with 15 bases between the two ends. CDR1 and CDR2 (germline): SQVTM, ANQGSEA. This CDR3 comprises 15 residues. CDR3: CSVEVGLARPYEQYF. The CDR3, as DNA: TGCAGCGTTGAAGTGGGGCTAGCGCGGCCCTACGAGCAGTACTTC.

About this clone: This same CDR3 is encoded by further DNA sequences in the sample. This sequence joins TRBV7-3 and TRBJ2-2; D unclear. The CDR3 totals 12 residues. Per germline, CDR1 SGHTA and CDR2 FQGTGA. Trimming took off 4 bases at V and 3 bases at J, with 3 bases between the two ends. CDR3 region: CASSSYTGELFF. DNA of the CDR3: TGTGCCAGCAGCTCTTACACCGGGGAGCTGTTTTTT.

The chain is built from TRBV7-9 and TRBJ2-5; D is undetermined. Trimming stripped 0 bases from V and 5 bases from J, with 13 bases between. This CDR3 has 15 amino acids. Germline CDR1 and CDR2: SEHNR and FQNEAQ (reference sequence). CDR3 amino acids: CASSLAAELRETQYF. The CDR3, as DNA: TGTGCCAGCAGCTTAGCTGCGGAACTACGGGAGACCCAGTACTTC.

The rearrangement links TRBV30 to TRBJ1-5, with 10 bases aligning to TRBD1. Losses at the gene ends were 0 bases for V and 11 bases for J; bases not matched to a gene: 16. The CDR3 spans 17 residues. CDR1 and CDR2 (germline): GTSNPN, SVGIG (reference sequence). This CDR3 reads CAWSVPRQGAASLAQHF. The CDR3 DNA sequence: TGTGCCTGGAGTGTCCCCCGACAGGGGGCGGCCTCCCTGGCCCAGCATTTT.

Regarding this clone: Within the sample, other DNA sequences also encode this same CDR3. This rearrangement joins TRBV6-5 to TRBJ2-7; D unresolved. This CDR3 comprises 14 residues. CDR1 is MNHEY and CDR2 is SVGAGI in the germline V gene. Trimming took off 6 bases at V and 0 bases at J, with 12 bases between the two ends. CDR3 DNA: TGTGCCAGCAGCCCCACTGGAAGCTCCTACGAGCAGTACTTC. Translated: CASSPTGSSYEQYF.

This chain uses TRBV28 with TRBJ1-4; D might be TRBD1 (6 bases). This CDR3 spans 13 amino acids. Trimming stripped 4 bases from V and 8 bases from J, with 11 bases between. CDR1 is MDHEN, CDR2 SYDVKM, per germline. The CDR3 here is CASSSRQAEKLFF. CDR3 coding DNA: TGTGCCAGCAGTTCCCGACAGGCGGAAAAACTGTTTTTT.

J is TRBJ2-7 and V is TRBV11-2, with D perhaps matching TRBD1 (6 bases). V shed 5 bases and J shed 2 bases, with 19 bases lying between them. The V gene's germline CDR1 is SGHAT and CDR2 FQNNGV. This CDR3 spans 16 amino acids. The CDR3 is CASSEGAGAKAYEQYF. In nucleotides, the CDR3 is TGTGCCAGCAGCGAGGGCGCAGGGGCGAAGGCCTACGAGCAGTACTTC.